This TCR beta chain originates from a study of blood T cell repertoires in COVID-19. This CDR3 has 15 amino acids. J lost 0 bases, V lost 6 bases, and 4 bases had no gene match. Germline V gene sequence: CDR1 LNHDA, CDR2 SQIVND (reference sequence). Repertoires were generated with immunoSEQ multiplex PCR, while TCRdb's copy carries only in-frame clones and drops some. The repertoire holds 150,000 to 200,000 clones, nearly 85% seen once, with about 4.8% in the top ten. This receptor was identified in a woman aged 25-40 years with acute or convalescent COVID-19. Input material: peripheral blood. This sequence joins TRBV19 and TRBJ2-2; 7 nucleotides line up with TRBD1. In DNA, the CDR3 is TGTGCCAGTAGGCCCGGGACAGCGAACACCGGGGAGCTGTTTTTT. Translated, it gives CASRPGTANTGELFF.